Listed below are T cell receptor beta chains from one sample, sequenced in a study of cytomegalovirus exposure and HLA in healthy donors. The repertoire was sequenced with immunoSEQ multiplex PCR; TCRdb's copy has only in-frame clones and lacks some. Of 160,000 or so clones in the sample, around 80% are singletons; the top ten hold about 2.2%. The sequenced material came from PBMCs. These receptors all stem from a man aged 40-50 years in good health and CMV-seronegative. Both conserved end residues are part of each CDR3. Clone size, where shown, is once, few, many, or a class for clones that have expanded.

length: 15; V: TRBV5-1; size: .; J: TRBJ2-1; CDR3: CASSFHGQGQNEQFF
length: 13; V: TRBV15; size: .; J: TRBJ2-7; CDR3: CATSRDPRYEQYF
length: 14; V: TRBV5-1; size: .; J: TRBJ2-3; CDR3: CASDRTGSGDTQYF
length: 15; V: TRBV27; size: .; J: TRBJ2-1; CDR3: CASSSGLAGVNEQFF
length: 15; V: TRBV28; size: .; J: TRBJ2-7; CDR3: CASSLSLQGRYEQYF
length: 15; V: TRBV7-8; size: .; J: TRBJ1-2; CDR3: CASSTRVAGEDGYTF
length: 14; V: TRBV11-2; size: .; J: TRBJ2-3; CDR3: CASSLVAELDTQYF
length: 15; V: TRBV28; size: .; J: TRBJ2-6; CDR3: CASSLRGSGANVLTF
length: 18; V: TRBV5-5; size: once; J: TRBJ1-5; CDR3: CASSHTFRDRVVNQPQHF
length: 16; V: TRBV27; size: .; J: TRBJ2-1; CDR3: CASSLEGTGSYNEQFF
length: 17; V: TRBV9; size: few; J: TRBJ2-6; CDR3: CASSVDSYSSGANVLTF
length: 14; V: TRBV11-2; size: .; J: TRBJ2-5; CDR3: CASSLRTGSGEQYF
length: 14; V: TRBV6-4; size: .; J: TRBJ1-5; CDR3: CASSDMAGDQPQHF
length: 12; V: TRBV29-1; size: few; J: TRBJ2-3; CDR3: CSVAVGGDTQYF
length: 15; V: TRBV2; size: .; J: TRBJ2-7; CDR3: CASSPDRARSYEQYF
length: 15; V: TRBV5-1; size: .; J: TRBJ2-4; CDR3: CASSLDRTGVNIQYF
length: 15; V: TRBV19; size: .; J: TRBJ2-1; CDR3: CASSTGTLLYNEQFF
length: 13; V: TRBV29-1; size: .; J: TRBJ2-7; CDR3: CSVSTGTPYEQYF
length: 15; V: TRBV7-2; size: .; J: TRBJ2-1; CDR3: CASSGQTSAYNEQFF
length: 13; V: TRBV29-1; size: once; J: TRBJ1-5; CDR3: CSVVDRGNQPQHF
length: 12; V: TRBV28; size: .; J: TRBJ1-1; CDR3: CASTFGQVEAFF
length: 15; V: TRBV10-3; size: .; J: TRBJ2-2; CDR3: CASLYQGANTGELFF
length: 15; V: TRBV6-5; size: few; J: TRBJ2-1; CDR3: CASSKRTSGYNEQFF
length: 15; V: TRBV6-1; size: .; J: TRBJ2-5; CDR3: CASSGVRGRGETQYF
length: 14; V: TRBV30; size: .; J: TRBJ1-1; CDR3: CAWKHDRGLSEAFF
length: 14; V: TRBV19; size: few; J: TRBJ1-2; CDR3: CASSTRGRGNGYTF
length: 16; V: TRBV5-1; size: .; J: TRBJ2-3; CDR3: CASSPGSSGRAQTQYF
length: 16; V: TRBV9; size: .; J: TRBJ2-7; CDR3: CASSVAWALVLYEQYF
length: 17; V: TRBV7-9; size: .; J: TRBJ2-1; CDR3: CSSSLVGTGGFGNEQFF
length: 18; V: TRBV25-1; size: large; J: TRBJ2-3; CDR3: CASSVLAPGQGATDTQYF
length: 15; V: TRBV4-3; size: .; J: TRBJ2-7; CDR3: CASSQGGGSNYEQYF
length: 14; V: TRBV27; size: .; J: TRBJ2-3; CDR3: CASSPRTGRDTQYF
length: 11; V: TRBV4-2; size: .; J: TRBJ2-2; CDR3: CASSPAGELFF
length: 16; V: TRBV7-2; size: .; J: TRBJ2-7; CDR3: CASSSSIYSDAYEQYF
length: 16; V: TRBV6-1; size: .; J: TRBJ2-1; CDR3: CASSGWTSGTYNEQFF
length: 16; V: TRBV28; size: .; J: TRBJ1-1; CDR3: CASSPGTGAELTEAFF
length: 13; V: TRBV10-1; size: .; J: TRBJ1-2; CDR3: CASSTDGNYGYTF
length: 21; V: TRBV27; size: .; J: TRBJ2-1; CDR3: CASSPFLATSLLAGSYNEQFF
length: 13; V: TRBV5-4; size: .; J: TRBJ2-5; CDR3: CASSSIGEETQYF
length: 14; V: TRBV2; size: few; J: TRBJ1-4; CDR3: CASAEGRGNEKLFF
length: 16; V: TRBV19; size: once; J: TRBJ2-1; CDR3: CASSIDRGQSYNEQFF
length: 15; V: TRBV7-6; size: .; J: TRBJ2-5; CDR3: CASSIGQGARETQYF
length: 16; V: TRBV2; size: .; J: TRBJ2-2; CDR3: CASSERGTSNTGELFF
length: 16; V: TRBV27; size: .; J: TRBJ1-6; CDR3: CASSPRGRDYNSPLHF
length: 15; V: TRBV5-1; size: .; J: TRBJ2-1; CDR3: CASSLRGQGNNEQFF
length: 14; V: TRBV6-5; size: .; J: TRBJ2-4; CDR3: CASSRGQAKNIQYF